This entry features one T cell receptor (beta chain) sequence. Its specificity is unknown. This record comes from a study of T cell responses to AZD1222 COVID-19 vaccine. The study, taken as a whole, reports: Nearly half of spike-specific TCRs reportedly target variant regions that are unmutated in the B.1.351 and B.1.1.7 variants.

Trimming took 0 bases from V and 2 from J; bases not matched to a gene: 4. CDR3 length: 17 residues. Germline CDR1 PRHDT, CDR2 FYEKMQ (reference sequence). Generated by immunoSEQ multiplex PCR, the TCRdb table keeps only in-frame clones and is missing some. Among approximately 150,000 clones, 85% to 95% were seen once, and the ten largest hold 1.3%. This material consisted of peripheral blood, taken on day 0 of AZD1222 vaccination. The sequence was obtained from an adult in good health. The J gene is TRBJ2-3, the V gene TRBV13; the match to TRBD2 covers 11 bases. The CDR3 sequence: CASSLGRLAGYTDTQYF. The DNA of the CDR3 is TGTGCCAGCAGCTTAGGAAGACTAGCGGGGTACACAGATACGCAGTATTTT.